The sequence of this TCR beta chain was determined in a study of shared clonotypes between healthy human individuals. Assay: immunoSEQ multiplex PCR; the TCRdb copy retains only in-frame clones and omits some. The sample includes 730,000 or so clones, approximately 79% of them seen just once. The CDR3 is 20 amino acids. Germline values: CDR1 SGDLS, CDR2 YYNGEE. V gave up 0 bases and J gave up 0 bases, with 22 bases separating them. The sequenced sample consisted of memory CD4+ T cells sorted from blood. Regarding subset: CD45RA-negative fraction. The chain links TRBV9 to TRBJ2-1; D uncertain. This receptor was taken from a woman younger than 45 in good health. This chain's CDR3 is CASSVATLMEALSSYNEQFF. The CDR3 nucleotides are TGTGCCAGCAGCGTAGCTACGTTGATGGAAGCATTGAGCTCCTACAATGAGCAGTTCTTC.